Reported below is one T cell receptor beta chain. Its antigen is still unknown. The data were produced by immunoSEQ multiplex PCR, yet TCRdb's version contains in-frame clones alone and is incomplete. In the table there are roughly 50,000 clones, roughly 92% of which are singletons. The sample is drawn from a study of OX40 agonist ivuxolimab in advanced cancers. The J segment lost 5 bases and the V segment lost 5 bases, leaving 7 bases of the junction unmatched. CDR1 and CDR2 (germline): SGHRS, YFSETQ. The CDR3 loop spans 14 amino acids. Whole-study results and caveats: In general, CD8+ T cells held more expanded clones than CD4+ did, on average. It was not determined which antigens were specifically recognized by the peripheral T cells that had undergone clonal expansion.

The specimen comprised CD4+ or CD8+ T cells sorted from blood, sampled in a trial of the OX40 agonist ivuxolimab. The clonotype was recovered from an adult with an advanced solid tumor such as melanoma, head and neck, liver or kidney cancer. The J gene is TRBJ2-3, the V gene TRBV5-1, with 8 bases that match TRBD2. The chain's CDR3 is CASSPREGRDTQYF. The CDR3 DNA reads as TGCGCCAGCAGTCCTCGGGAGGGGCGAGATACGCAGTATTTT.